The present TCR beta chain was sequenced within a study of blood T cell repertoires in COVID-19. Per the original data handling: Reference gene primer amplification gave estimated nucleated cell counts. TCRdb keeps only in-frame clones here, not all; method: immunoSEQ multiplex PCR. That table gives V, J and clone size, and the DNA gave D and trimming. This sample has 40,000 to 60,000 clones; 80% to 85% occur once, and the top ten carry 1.6%. Germline lookup yields CDR1 SEHNR and CDR2 FQNEAQ (reference sequence). J was trimmed by 0 bases and V by 7 bases; bases with no gene match: 12. The CDR3 is 17 amino acids.

The chain employs TRBV7-9 and TRBJ1-5, with 7 bases identical to TRBD1. The sequencing sample was made of peripheral blood. The receptor comes from a man aged 50 or older with acute or convalescent COVID-19. The CDR3 reads CASTQGDGGYSNQPQHF. The CDR3 DNA sequence: TGTGCCAGCACCCAGGGGGACGGTGGATATAGCAATCAGCCCCAGCATTTT. Looking up the rest from reference TRBV7-9 and TRBJ1-5 gives the full variable domain: DTGVSQNPRHKITKRGQNVTFRCDPISEHNRLYWYRQTLGQGPEFLTYFQNEAQLEKSRLLSDRFSAERPKGSFSTLEIQRTEQGDSAMYLCASTQGDGGYSNQPQHFGDGTRLSIL.